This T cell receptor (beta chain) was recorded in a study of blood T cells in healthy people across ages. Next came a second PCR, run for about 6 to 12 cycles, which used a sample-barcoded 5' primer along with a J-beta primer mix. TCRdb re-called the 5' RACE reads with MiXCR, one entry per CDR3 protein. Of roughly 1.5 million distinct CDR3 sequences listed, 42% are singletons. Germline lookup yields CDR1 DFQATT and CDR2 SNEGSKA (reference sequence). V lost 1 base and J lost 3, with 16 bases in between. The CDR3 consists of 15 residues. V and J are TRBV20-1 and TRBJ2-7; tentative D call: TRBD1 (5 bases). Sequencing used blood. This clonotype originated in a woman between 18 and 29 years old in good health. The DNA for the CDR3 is TGCAGTGCTAGAGGCCAGCGACAGCTACACTACGAGCAGTACTTC. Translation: CSARGQRQLHYEQYF.